Below, one T cell receptor beta chain is given with its context. Its antigen is unidentified. The entry originates in a study of cytomegalovirus exposure and HLA in healthy donors. Findings and limits, study-wide: The study listed 150 to 200 cytomegalovirus-associated TCR beta chains.

PCR was performed using 60 Vbeta and 13 Jbeta primers. Here immunoSEQ multiplex PCR was the method, and the copy in TCRdb shows in-frame clones only, minus some. This sample carries over 100,000 clones, about two thirds of them seen once, and the ten largest clones take approximately 4.2%. The ends lost 0 bases at V and 4 bases at J; junction bases unmatched: 4. The CDR3 has 15 amino acids. Germline V lookup: CDR1 SGHDT, CDR2 YYEEEE. The rearrangement joins TRBV5-6 to TRBJ1-2, with 9 bases that match TRBD1. Sequenced input: PBMCs. The receptor's source is a man aged 45-65 years in good health and CMV-seropositive. The CDR3 loop is CASSLDRGRPYGYTF. The DNA of the CDR3 is TGTGCCAGCAGCTTGGACAGGGGGCGCCCCTATGGCTACACCTTC.